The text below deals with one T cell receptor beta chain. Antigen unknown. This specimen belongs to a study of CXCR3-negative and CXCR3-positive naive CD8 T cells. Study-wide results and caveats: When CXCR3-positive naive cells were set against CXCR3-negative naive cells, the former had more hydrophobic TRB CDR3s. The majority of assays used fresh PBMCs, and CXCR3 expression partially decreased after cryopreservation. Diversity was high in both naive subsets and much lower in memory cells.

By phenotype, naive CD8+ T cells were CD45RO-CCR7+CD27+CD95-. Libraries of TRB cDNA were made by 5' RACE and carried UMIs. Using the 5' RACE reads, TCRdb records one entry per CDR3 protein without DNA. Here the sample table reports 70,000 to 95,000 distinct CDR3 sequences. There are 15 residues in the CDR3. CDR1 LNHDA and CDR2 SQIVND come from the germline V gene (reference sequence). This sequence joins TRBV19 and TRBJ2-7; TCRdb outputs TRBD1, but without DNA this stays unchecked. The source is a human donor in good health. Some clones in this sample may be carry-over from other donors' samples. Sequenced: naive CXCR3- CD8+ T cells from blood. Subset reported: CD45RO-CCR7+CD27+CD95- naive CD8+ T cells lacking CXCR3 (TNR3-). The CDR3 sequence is CASSTRQGRTDEQYF.